The 5 T cell receptor beta chains below were found in one sample sequenced in a study of metastatic and nonmetastatic thyroid tumors. TCRdb reprocessed the PCR reads via MiXCR. The sample holds over 25,000 clones, 16% seen once. No patient had received any treatment before thyroid surgery. What was sequenced was blood. Source of these receptors: a female donor with papillary thyroid cancer or a benign thyroid nodule (not recorded which). Some clones in this sample may be carry-over from other donors' samples.

V usage is TRBV15 and J usage is TRBJ1-2; a weak D match, TRBD1 (5 bases). Per the germline V gene, CDR1 is LNHNV and CDR2 is YYDKDF (reference sequence). Trimming took off 1 base at V and 3 bases at J, with 24 bases between the two ends. CDR3 length: 19 amino acids. CDR3 in DNA: TGTGCCACCAGCAGAGTTAGTTTGGCAGGGAGACGTCGGGACTATGGCTACACCTTC. Translating gives CATSRVSLAGRRRDYGYTF.

This clone was detected ten times or more. V gene TRBV7-9 combines with J gene TRBJ2-7; 7 nucleotides match TRBD1. CDR1 is SEHNR and CDR2 is FQNEAQ in the germline V gene (reference sequence). J was trimmed by 7 bases and V by 6 bases; bases with no gene match: 9. The CDR3 spans 13 residues. The CDR3 loop is CASRTGSLGEQYF. The CDR3 DNA reads as TGTGCCAGCAGGACAGGGTCCCTTGGTGAGCAGTACTTC.

This clone was counted a few times. This chain uses TRBV6-1 with TRBJ2-1; D unclear. Germline V gene sequence: CDR1 MNHNS, CDR2 SASEGT. This CDR3 is built from 13 residues. The ends were cut back, 5 bases at V and 10 bases at J, with 15 bases in the middle. CDR3 protein: CASSRRQVLEQFF. DNA of the CDR3: TGTGCCAGCAGTAGACGTCAGGTACTCGAGCAGTTCTTC.

This clone was seen at least ten times. V is TRBV28 and J is TRBJ2-7; D gene unclear. This CDR3 is built from 12 residues. Germline values: CDR1 MDHEN, CDR2 SYDVKM. Trimming took off 8 bases at V and 2 bases at J, with 10 bases between the two ends. The CDR3 DNA reads as TGTGCCAGCGGACCCCGGACCTACGAGCAGTACTTC. This codes for CASGPRTYEQYF.

This clone has just a few counts. J is TRBJ2-2 and V is TRBV29-1; TRBD2 aligns across 7 bases. From germline, CDR1 is SQVTM and CDR2 ANQGSEA. The CDR3 spans 14 residues. With V trimmed by 3 bases and J by 0 bases, 1 base remained unmatched. This CDR3 reads CSVEGLSNTGELFF. The CDR3 DNA follows: TGCAGCGTTGAGGGACTATCGAACACCGGGGAGCTGTTTTTT.